This entry is about one T cell receptor beta chain. The data were obtained in a study of blood T cell repertoires in COVID-19. Study overall: The samples span acute and convalescent COVID-19 from the United States, Italy and Spain. Nucleic acid was either cDNA or gDNA, and it came from T cells, B-cell-depleted T cells, or PBMCs.

Original processing notes: Amplification with reference gene primers provided the estimates of nucleated cell counts. Sequencing used immunoSEQ multiplex PCR; TCRdb keeps in-frame clones, though not all of them. V, J and clone size are taken as reported in that table, and D and trimming were inferred from the DNA itself. The top ten hold approximately 11% of the sample, which has about 140,000 clones, more than 80% seen once. Germline loops: CDR1 MNHEY, CDR2 SVGAGI. The CDR3 covers 15 residues. Trimming took 6 bases from V and 3 from J; bases not matched to a gene: 7. The sample taken for sequencing was peripheral blood. The V gene is TRBV6-5, the J gene TRBJ2-7; 11 positions agree with TRBD2. The receptor comes from a woman older than 75 with acute or convalescent COVID-19. The CDR3 protein is CASSRGTSGIYEQYF. DNA for the CDR3: TGTGCCAGCAGCCGAGGGACTAGCGGTATCTACGAGCAGTACTTC.